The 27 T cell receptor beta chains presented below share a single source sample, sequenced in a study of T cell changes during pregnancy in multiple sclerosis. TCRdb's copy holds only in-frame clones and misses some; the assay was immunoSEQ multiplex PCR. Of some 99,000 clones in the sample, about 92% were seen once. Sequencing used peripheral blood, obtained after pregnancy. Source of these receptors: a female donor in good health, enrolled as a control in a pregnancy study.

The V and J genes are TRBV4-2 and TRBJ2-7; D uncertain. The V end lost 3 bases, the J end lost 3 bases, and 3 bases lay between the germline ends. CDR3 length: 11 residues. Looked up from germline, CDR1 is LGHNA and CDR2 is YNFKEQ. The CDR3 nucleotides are TGTGCCAGCAGCCAGAGCTACGAGCAGTACTTC. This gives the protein CASSQSYEQYF.

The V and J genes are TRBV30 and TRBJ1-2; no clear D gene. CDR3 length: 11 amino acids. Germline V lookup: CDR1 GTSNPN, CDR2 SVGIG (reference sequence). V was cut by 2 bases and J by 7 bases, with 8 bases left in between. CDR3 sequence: CAWSFNGGYTF. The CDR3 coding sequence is TGTGCCTGGAGTTTTAACGGTGGCTACACCTTC.

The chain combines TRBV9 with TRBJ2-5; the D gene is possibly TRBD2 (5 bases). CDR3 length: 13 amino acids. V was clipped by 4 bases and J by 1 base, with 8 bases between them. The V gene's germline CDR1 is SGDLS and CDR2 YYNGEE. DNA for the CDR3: TGTGCCAGCAGCAAAGGGAGCCAAGAGACCCAGTACTTC. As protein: CASSKGSQETQYF.

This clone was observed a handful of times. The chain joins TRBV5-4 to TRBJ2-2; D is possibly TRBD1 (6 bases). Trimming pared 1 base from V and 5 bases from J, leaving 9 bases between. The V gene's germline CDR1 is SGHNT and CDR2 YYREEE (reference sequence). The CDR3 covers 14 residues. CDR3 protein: CASSLPQGTGELFF. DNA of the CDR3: TGTGCCAGCAGCTTGCCACAGGGAACCGGGGAGCTGTTTTTT.

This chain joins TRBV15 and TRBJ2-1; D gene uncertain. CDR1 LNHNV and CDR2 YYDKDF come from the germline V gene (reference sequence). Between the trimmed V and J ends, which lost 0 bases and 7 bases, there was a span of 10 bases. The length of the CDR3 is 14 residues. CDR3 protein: CATSRDLAPNEQFF. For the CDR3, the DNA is TGTGCCACCAGCAGAGATTTGGCTCCGAATGAGCAGTTCTTC.

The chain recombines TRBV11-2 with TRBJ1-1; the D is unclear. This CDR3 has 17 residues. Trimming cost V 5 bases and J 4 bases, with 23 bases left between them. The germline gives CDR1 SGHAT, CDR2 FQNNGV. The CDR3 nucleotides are TGTGCCAGCAGCCGTTCTATCGTGGCGGGAGGCGGCACTGAAGCTTTCTTT. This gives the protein CASSRSIVAGGGTEAFF.

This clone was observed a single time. The CDR3, as DNA: TGTGCCAGCAGCCATCAGGGGTGGAGTGAGACCCAGTACTTC. This codes for CASSHQGWSETQYF. The rearrangement joins TRBV14 to TRBJ2-5, with D possibly being TRBD1 (6 bases). The CDR3 extends over 14 amino acids. Trimming stripped 3 bases from V and 5 bases from J, with 13 bases between. From germline, CDR1 is SGHDN and CDR2 FVKESK.

The CDR3 sequence is CASSPTLSVSYNEQFF. The CDR3 DNA follows: TGTGCCAGCTCACCAACATTAAGCGTTTCCTACAATGAGCAGTTCTTC. The chain is built from TRBV18 and TRBJ2-1; no clear D. The CDR3 consists of 16 residues. V lost 2 bases to trimming and J lost 1 base, with 12 bases between them. In germline, CDR1 is KGHSH, CDR2 LQKENI.

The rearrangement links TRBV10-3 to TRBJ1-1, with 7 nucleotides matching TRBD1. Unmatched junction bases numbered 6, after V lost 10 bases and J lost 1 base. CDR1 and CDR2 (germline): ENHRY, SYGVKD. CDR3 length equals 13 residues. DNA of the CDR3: TGTGCCACCCTCACAGGGGCGAACACTGAAGCTTTCTTT. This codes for CATLTGANTEAFF.

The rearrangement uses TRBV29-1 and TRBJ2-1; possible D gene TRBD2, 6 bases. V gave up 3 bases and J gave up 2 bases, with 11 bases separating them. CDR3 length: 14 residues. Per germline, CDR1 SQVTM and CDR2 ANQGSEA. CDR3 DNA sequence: TGCAGCGTTGATGTGGGAGGAACCTACAATGAGCAGTTCTTC. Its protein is CSVDVGGTYNEQFF.

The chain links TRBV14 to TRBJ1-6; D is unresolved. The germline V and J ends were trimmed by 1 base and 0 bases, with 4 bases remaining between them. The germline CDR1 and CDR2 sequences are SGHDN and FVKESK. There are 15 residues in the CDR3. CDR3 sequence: CASSQGSSYNSPLHF. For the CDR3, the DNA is TGTGCCAGCAGCCAAGGGAGCTCCTATAATTCACCCCTCCACTTT.

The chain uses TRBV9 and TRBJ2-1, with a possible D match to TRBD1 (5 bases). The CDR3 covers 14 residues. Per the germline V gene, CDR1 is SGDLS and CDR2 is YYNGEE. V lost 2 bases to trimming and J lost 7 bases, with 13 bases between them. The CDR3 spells CASSVGQGRNEQFF. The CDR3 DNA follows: TGTGCCAGCAGCGTGGGGCAGGGTCGGAATGAGCAGTTCTTC.

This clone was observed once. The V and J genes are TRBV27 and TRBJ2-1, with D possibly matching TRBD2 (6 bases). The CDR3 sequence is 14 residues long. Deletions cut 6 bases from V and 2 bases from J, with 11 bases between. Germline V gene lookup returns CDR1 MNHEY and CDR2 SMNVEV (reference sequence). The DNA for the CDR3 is TGTGCCAGCAGCAAGAGCGGGCCCTACAATGAGCAGTTCTTC. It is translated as CASSKSGPYNEQFF.

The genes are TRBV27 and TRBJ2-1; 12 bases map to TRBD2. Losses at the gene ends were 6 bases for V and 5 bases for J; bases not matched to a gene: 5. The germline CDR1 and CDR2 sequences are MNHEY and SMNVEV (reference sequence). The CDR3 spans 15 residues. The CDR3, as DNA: TGTGCCAGCAGGACCGGGACTAGCGGGCACAATGAGCAGTTCTTC. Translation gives CASRTGTSGHNEQFF.

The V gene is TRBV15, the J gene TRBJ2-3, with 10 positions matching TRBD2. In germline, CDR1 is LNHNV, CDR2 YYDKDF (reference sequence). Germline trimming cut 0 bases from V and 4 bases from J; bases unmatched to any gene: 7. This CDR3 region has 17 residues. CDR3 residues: CATSRDRQRGGPDTQYF. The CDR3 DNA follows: TGTGCCACCAGCAGAGATCGTCAGCGGGGGGGCCCAGATACGCAGTATTTT.

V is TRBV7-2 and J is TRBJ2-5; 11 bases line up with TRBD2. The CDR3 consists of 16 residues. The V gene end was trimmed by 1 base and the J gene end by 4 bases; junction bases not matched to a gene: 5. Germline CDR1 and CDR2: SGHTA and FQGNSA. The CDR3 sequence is CASSLVSGGGGETQYF. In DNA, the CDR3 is TGTGCCAGCAGCTTAGTTAGCGGGGGGGGAGGAGAGACCCAGTACTTC.

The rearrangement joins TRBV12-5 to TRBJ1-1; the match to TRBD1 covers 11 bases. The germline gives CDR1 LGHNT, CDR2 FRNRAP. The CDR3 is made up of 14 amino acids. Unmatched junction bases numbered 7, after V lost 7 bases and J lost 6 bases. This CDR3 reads CASAAGQGVSEAFF. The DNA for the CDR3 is TGTGCTAGTGCCGCGGGACAGGGGGTCTCTGAAGCTTTCTTT.

CDR3 bases: TGTGCCAGCAGCTGGGGACAGTCAGATACGCAGTATTTT. Translation: CASSWGQSDTQYF. V usage is TRBV9 and J usage is TRBJ2-3; TRBD1 matches at 7 bases. Germline trimming cut 4 bases from V and 4 bases from J; bases unmatched to any gene: 3. Germline V lookup: CDR1 SGDLS, CDR2 YYNGEE. This CDR3 is 13 amino acids long.

The CDR3: CASRIDRASAGELFF. CDR3 DNA: TGTGCCAGTAGAATCGACAGGGCGTCAGCTGGGGAGCTGTTTTTT. The chain joins TRBV19 to TRBJ2-2; 7 bases are a match to TRBD1. Trimming removed 6 bases from V and 8 bases from J; junction bases left unmatched: 12. The germline gives CDR1 LNHDA, CDR2 SQIVND (reference sequence). The CDR3 has 15 amino acids.

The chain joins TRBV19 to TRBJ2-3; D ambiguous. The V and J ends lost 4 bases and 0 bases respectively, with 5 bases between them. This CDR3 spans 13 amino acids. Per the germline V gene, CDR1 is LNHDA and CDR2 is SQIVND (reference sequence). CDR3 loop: CASSTLSTDTQYF. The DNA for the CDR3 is TGTGCCAGTAGTACTTTAAGCACAGATACGCAGTATTTT.

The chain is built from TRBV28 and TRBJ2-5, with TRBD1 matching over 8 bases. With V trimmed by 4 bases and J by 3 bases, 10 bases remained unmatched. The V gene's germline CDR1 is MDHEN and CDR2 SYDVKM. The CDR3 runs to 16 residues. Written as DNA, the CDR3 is TGTGCCAGCAGTTCCTTCGGACAGGGAGTTAAAGAGACCCAGTACTTC. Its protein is CASSSFGQGVKETQYF.

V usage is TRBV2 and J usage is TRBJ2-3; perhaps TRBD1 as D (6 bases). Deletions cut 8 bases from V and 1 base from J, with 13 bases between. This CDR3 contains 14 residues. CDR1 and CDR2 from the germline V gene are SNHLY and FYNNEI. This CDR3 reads CASGRDTRTDTQYF. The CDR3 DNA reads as TGTGCCAGCGGAAGGGACACCCGCACAGATACGCAGTATTTT.

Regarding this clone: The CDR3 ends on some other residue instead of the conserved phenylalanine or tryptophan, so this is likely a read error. In nucleotides, the CDR3 is TGTGCCAGCACCCCCACGTGGGCCTACGAGCAGTACCTC. Translating it yields CASTPTWAYEQYL. The rearrangement links TRBV2 to TRBJ2-7, with no clear D. The CDR3 has 13 amino acids. The V end was cut by 7 bases, the J end by 2 bases, with 12 bases between. Germline V gene sequence: CDR1 SNHLY, CDR2 FYNNEI.

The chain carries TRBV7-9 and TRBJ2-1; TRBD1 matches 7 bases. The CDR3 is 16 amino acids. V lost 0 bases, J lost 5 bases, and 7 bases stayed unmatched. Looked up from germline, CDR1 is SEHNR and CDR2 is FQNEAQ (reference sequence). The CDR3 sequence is CASSLALRGQNNEQFF. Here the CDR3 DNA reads TGTGCCAGCAGCTTAGCGCTCCGGGGACAGAACAATGAGCAGTTCTTC.

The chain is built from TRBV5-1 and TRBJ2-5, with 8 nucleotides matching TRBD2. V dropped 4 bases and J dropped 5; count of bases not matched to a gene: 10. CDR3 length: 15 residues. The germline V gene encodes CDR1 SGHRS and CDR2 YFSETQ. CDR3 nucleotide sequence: TGCGCCAGCAGCCACCTCACGGGGGGGGAGGAGACCCAGTACTTC. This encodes CASSHLTGGEETQYF.

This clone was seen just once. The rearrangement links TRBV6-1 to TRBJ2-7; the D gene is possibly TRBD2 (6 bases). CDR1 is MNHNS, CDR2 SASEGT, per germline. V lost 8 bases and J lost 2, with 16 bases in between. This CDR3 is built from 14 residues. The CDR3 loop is CASLRAGVTYEQYF. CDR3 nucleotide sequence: TGTGCCAGCCTTAGAGCGGGCGTGACCTACGAGCAGTACTTC.

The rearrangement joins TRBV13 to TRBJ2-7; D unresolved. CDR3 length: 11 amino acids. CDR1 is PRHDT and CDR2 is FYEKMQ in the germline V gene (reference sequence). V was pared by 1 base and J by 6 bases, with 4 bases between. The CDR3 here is CASSLVSEQYF. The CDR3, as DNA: TGTGCCAGCAGCTTAGTCTCCGAGCAGTACTTC. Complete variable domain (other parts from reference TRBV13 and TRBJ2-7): AAGVIQSPRHLIKEKRETATLKCYPIPRHDTVYWYQQGPGQDPQFLISFYEKMQSDKGSIPDRFSAQQFSDYHSELNMSSLELGDSALYFCASSLVSEQYFGPGTRLTVT.